This T cell receptor beta chain was retrieved from a study of T cell repertoires in cytomegalovirus infection. The overall study: It can be stated that public TCR beta signatures indicated CMV infection as well as a matching HLA type.

TCRdb processed the reads anew with MiXCR; each CDR3 protein has one entry. The sample records some 590,000 distinct CDR3 sequences, 40% being singletons. About this clonotype: The antigen remains unidentified.

The CDR3 sequence is 13 residues long. The V end was cut by 4 bases, the J end by 1 base, with 5 bases between. Study findings and constraints: In two of eight donors, the top clonotype was HLA-C-restricted CMV-specific.

This TCR was sampled from a human donor in good health (CMV status not recorded). Some clones in this sample may be carry-over from other donors' samples. The sample here was cultured PBMCs, taken from culture after CMV antigen stimulation. V usage is TRBV12-3 or TRBV12-4 and J usage is TRBJ1-5; the D is unclear. CDR3 coding DNA: TGTGCCAGCAGTTCGTTAAGCAATCAGCCCCAGCATTTT. Its protein is CASSSLSNQPQHF.